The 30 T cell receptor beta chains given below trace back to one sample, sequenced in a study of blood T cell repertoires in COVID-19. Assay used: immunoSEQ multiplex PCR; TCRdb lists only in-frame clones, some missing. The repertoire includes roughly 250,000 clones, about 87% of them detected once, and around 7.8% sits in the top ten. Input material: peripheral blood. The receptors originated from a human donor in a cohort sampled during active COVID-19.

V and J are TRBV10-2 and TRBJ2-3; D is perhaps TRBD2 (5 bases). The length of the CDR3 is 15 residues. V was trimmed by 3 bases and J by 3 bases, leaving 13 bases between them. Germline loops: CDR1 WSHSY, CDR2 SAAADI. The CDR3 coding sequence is TGCGCCAGCAGTGATCGGGGAGTTAAGACAGATACGCAGTATTTT. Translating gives CASSDRGVKTDTQYF.

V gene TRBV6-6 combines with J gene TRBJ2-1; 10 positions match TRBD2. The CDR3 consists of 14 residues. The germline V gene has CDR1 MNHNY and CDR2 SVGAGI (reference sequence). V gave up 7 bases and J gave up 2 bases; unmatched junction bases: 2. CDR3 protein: CASNLAGAYNEQFF. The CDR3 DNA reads TGTGCCAGCAACCTAGCGGGGGCCTACAATGAGCAGTTCTTC.

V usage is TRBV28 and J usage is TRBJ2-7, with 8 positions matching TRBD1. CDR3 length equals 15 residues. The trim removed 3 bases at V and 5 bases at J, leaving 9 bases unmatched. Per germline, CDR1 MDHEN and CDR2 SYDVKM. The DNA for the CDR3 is TGTGCCAGCAGTTTCGAACAGGGGGGATTGAACGAGCAGTACTTC. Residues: CASSFEQGGLNEQYF.

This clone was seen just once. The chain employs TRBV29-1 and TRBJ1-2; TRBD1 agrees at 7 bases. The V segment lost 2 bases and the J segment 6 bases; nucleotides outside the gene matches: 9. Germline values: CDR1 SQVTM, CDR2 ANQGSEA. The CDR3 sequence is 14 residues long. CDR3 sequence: CSVELYDREDGYTF. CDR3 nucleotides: TGCAGCGTTGAACTATACGACAGGGAGGATGGCTACACCTTC.

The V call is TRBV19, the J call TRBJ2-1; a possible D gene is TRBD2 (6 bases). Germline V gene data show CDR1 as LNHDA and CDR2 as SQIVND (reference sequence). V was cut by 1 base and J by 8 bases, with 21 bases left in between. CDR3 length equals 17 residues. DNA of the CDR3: TGTGCCAGTAGTATAGGTCCCGGACTACCTCGGGTCCATGAGCAGTTCTTC. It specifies CASSIGPGLPRVHEQFF.

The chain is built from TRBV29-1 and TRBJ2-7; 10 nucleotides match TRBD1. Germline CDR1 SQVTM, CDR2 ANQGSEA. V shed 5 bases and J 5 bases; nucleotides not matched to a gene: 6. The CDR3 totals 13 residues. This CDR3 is CSVIGTGVNEQYF. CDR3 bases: TGCAGCGTTATAGGGACAGGGGTCAACGAGCAGTACTTC.

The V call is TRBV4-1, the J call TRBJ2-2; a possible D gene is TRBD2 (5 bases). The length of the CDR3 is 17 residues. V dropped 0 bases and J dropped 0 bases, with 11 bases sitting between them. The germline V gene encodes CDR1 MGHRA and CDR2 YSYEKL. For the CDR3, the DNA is TGCGCCAGCAGCCAAGATTGGAGCGGAGCGAACACCGGGGAGCTGTTTTTT. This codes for CASSQDWSGANTGELFF.

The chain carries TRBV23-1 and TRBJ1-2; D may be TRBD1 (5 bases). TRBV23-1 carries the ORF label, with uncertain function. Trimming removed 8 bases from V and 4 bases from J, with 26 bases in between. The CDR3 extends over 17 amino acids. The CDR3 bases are TGCGCCAGCCAACTGGGCAGGGCAAACCTTAGGGTCTATGGCTACACCTTC. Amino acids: CASQLGRANLRVYGYTF.

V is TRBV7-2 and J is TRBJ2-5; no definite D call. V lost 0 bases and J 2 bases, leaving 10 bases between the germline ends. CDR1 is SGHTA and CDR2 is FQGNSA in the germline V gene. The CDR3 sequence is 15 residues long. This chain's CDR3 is CASSLAATAQETQYF. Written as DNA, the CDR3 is TGTGCCAGCAGCTTAGCGGCAACAGCACAAGAGACCCAGTACTTC.

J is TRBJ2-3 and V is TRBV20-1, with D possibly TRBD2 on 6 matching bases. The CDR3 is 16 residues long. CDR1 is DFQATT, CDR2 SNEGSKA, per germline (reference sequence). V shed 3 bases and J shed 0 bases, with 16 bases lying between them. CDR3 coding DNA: TGCAGTGCTAGTTTGTGGGAGGCCTCTAGCACAGATACGCAGTATTTT. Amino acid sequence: CSASLWEASSTDTQYF.

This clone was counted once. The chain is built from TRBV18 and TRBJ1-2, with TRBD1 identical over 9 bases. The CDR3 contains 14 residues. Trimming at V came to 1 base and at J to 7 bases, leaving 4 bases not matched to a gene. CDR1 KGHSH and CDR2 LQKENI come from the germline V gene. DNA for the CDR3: TGTGCCAGCTCACCACGGACAGGGGAAAGTGGCTACACCTTC. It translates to CASSPRTGESGYTF.

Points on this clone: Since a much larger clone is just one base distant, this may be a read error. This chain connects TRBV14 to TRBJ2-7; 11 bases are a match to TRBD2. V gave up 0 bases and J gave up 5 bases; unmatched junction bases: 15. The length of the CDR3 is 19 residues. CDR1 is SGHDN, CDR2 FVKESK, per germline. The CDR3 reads CASSQEEPFRTSGSHEQYF. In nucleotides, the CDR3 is TGTGCCAGCAGCCAAGAGGAACCGTTTAGGACTAGCGGGTCCCACGAGCAGTACTTC.

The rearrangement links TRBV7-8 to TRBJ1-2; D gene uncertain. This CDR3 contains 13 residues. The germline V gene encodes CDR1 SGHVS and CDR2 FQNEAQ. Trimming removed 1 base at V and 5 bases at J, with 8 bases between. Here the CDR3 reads CASSLDPIYGYTF. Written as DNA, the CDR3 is TGTGCCAGCAGCTTAGACCCTATATATGGCTACACCTTC.

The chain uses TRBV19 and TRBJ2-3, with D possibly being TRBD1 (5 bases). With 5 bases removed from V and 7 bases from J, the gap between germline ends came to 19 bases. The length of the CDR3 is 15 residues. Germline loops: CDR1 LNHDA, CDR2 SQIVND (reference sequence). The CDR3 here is CASSPFLGWGYTQYF. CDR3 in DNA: TGTGCCAGTAGTCCCTTTTTGGGGTGGGGCTATACGCAGTATTTT.

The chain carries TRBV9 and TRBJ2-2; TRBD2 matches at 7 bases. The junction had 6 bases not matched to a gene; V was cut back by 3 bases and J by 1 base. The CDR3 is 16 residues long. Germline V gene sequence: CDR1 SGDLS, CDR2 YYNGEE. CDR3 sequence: CASSATRGENTGELFF. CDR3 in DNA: TGTGCCAGCAGCGCCACTCGGGGGGAGAACACCGGGGAGCTGTTTTTT.

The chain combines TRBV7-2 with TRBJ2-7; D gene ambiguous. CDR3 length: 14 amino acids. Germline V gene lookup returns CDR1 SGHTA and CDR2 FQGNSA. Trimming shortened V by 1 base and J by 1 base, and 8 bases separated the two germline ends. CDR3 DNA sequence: TGTGCCAGCAGCTTAGGGCACACGTCCTACGAGCAGTACTTC. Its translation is CASSLGHTSYEQYF.

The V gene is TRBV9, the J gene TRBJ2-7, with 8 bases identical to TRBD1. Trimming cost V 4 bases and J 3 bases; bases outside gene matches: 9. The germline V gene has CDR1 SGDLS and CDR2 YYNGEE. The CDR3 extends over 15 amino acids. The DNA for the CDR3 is TGTGCCAGCAGCCCGCACTCCGGACAGGGCTACGAGCAGTACTTC. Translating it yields CASSPHSGQGYEQYF. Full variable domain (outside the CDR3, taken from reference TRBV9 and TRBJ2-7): DSGVTQTPKHLITATGQRVTLRCSPRSGDLSVYWYQQSLDQGLQFLIQYYNGEERAKGNILERFSAQQFPDLHSELNLSSLELGDSALYFCASSPHSGQGYEQYFGPGTRLTVT.

The chain's CDR3 is CASGPGGTAKLGEQFF. The CDR3 coding sequence is TGTGCCAGCGGCCCGGGCGGGACAGCTAAGCTTGGTGAGCAGTTCTTC. The chain recombines TRBV7-2 with TRBJ2-1; TRBD1 might be the D (7 bases). The V end was cut by 8 bases, the J end by 9 bases, with 26 bases between. Germline CDR1 and CDR2: SGHTA and FQGNSA. The CDR3 totals 16 residues.

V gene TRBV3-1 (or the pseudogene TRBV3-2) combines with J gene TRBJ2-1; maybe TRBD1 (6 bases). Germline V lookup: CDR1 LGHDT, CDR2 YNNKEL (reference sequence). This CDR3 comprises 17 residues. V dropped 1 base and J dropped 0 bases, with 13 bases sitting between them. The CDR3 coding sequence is TGTGCCAGCAGCCAAGTGGGGGCACAGAGCTCCTACAATGAGCAGTTCTTC. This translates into CASSQVGAQSSYNEQFF.

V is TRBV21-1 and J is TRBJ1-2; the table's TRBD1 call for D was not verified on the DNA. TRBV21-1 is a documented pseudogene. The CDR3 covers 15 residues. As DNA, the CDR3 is TGTGCCAGCAGCAAAGGACAGAGTCGAGTGAGTAGCTACACCTTC. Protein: CASSKGQSRVSSYTF.

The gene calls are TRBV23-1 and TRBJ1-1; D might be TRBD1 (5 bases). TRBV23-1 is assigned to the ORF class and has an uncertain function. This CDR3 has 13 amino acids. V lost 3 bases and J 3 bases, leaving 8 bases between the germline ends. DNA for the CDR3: TGCGCCAGCAGTCACAGGGTTGACACTGAAGCTTTCTTT. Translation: CASSHRVDTEAFF.

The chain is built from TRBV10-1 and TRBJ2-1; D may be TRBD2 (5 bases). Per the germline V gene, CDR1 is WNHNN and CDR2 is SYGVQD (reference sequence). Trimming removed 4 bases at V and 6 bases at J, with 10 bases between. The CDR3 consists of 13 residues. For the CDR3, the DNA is TGCGCCAGCAGTGGTATAGCGTCCAATGAGCAGTTCTTC. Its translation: CASSGIASNEQFF.

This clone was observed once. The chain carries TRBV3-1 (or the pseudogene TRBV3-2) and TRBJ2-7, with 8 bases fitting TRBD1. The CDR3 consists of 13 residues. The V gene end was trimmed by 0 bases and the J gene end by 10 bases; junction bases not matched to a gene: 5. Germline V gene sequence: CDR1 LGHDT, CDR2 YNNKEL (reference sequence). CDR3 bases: TGTGCCAGCAGCCAAGAATTGGACAGGGAACAGTACTTC. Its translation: CASSQELDREQYF.

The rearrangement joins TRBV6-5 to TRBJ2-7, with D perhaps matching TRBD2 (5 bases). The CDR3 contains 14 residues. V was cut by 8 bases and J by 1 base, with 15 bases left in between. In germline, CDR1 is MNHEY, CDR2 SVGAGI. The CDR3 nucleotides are TGTGCCAGCGGGAAAACTAGGGATTCCTACGAGCAGTACTTC. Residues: CASGKTRDSYEQYF.

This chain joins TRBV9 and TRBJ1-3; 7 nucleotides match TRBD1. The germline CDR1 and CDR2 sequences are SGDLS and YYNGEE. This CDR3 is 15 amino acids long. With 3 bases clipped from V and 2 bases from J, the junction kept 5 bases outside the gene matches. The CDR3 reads CASSAGDRPGNTIYF. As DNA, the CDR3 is TGTGCCAGCAGCGCGGGGGACAGACCTGGAAACACCATATATTTT.

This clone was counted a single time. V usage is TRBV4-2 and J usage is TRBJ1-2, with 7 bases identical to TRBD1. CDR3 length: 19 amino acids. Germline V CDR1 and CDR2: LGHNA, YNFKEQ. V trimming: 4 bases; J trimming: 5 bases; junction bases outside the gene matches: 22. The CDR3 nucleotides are TGTGCCAGCAGCCCAGGGGTACAACAGGGGCTGTCCTGGGCGTATGGCTACACCTTC. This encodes CASSPGVQQGLSWAYGYTF.

The CDR3 nucleotides are TGTGCCATCAGTCCCGCAGGTATTGAAGCTTTCTTT. It is translated as CAISPAGIEAFF. The chain is built from TRBV10-3 and TRBJ1-1, with D unresolved. Between the trimmed V and J ends, which lost 5 bases and 7 bases, there was a span of 11 bases. Germline lookup yields CDR1 ENHRY and CDR2 SYGVKD. This CDR3 comprises 12 residues.

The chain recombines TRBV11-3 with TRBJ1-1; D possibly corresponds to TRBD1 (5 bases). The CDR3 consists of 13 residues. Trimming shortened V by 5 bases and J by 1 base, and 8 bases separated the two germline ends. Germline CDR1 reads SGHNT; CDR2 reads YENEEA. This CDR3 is CASSRDRNTEAFF. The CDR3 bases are TGTGCCAGCAGCCGAGACAGGAACACTGAAGCTTTCTTT.

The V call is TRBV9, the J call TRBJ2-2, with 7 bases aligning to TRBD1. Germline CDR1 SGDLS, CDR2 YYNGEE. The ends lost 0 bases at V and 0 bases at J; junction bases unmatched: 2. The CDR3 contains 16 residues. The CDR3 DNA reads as TGTGCCAGCAGCGTAGAGGGACAGACGAACACCGGGGAGCTGTTTTTT. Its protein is CASSVEGQTNTGELFF.

As DNA, the CDR3 is TGTGCCAGCAGCATATACGGTTCAACTAATGAAAAACTGTTTTTT. Translated, it gives CASSIYGSTNEKLFF. The V and J genes are TRBV28 and TRBJ1-4; D uncertain. The V end was cut by 6 bases, the J end by 0 bases, with 11 bases between. This CDR3 has 15 amino acids. Germline CDR1 is MDHEN and CDR2 is SYDVKM.